The present T cell receptor (beta chain) was sequenced within a study of cytomegalovirus exposure and HLA in healthy donors. At the level of the study: The 95 to 150 validation repertoires were produced on the same platform as the roughly 700 repertoires of the first cohort. This was reported in a later analysis. Study outcomes and limitations: Cytomegalovirus status was reportedly diagnosed by the classifier with high specificity and sensitivity.

Profiling relied on immunoSEQ multiplex PCR, and the TCRdb table lists in-frame clones only, not all of them. The sample carries hundreds of thousands of clones, about 83% recorded once. This clone has just one count. The antigen is undetermined. The sequenced material came from PBMCs. This receptor was taken from a man in his late teens or twenties in good health and CMV-seronegative.

Here the CDR3 reads CSTGMDGYTF. CDR3 nucleotides: TGCAGTACAGGGATGGATGGCTACACCTTC. This chain links TRBV20-1 with TRBJ1-2; D might be TRBD1 (6 bases). CDR1 and CDR2 from the germline V gene are DFQATT and SNEGSKA (reference sequence). This CDR3 spans 10 amino acids. The V end was cut by 8 bases, the J end by 6 bases, with 10 bases between.